This T cell receptor beta chain was captured by sequencing in a study of blood T cell repertoires in COVID-19. Study-level information: Specimens from acute and convalescent COVID-19 originated in the United States, Italy and Spain.

Libraries were prepared by immunoSEQ multiplex PCR; TCRdb keeps only in-frame clonotypes and omits some of them. The sample consists of 250,000 to 300,000 clones, roughly nine tenths of them appearing once. The CDR3 is 15 amino acids. The germline V gene encodes CDR1 MNHEY and CDR2 SMNVEV (reference sequence). Trimming took off 6 bases at V and 3 bases at J, with 16 bases between the two ends. The chain carries TRBV27 and TRBJ2-3, with a weak D call TRBD2 (5 bases). The clonotype originates from a woman aged 25-40 years with COVID-19, enrolled during active disease. Sequencing was performed on peripheral blood. This CDR3 is CASSLGLATTDTQYF. Here the CDR3 DNA reads TGTGCCAGCAGCCTGGGTCTAGCTACTACAGATACGCAGTATTTT.